The rows below give T cell receptor beta chains drawn from one sample of a study of T cells in Graves' hyperthyroidism and ophthalmopathy. Using its own MiXCR run on the multiplex PCR reads, TCRdb lists one record per CDR3 protein. Here the sample spans around 600,000 distinct CDR3 sequences, about 14% being singletons. Specimen: blood. All receptors come from a woman between 18 and 29 years old with Graves' ophthalmopathy. Each CDR3 is given with its conserved first and last residue. Fields, in order: CDR3 protein, CDR3 DNA, D gene, V gene, J gene, clone size. The D gene is left open where the match is weak. Sizes are listed as once, few or many counts, or a class when the clone is expanded.

CASSSGASGSSTGELFF	TGTGCCAGCAGCAGCGGGGCTAGCGGGAGTAGCACCGGGGAGCTGTTTTTT	TRBD2	TRBV7-9	TRBJ2-2	many
CAISGIPNYGYTF	TGTGCCATCAGTGGGATCCCTAACTATGGCTACACCTTC	.	TRBV10-3	TRBJ1-2	few
CAWSQDRSYEQYF	TGTGCCTGGAGTCAGGACAGATCCTACGAGCAGTACTTC	.	TRBV30	TRBJ2-7	many
CASSLNGVWGTEAYEQYF	TGTGCCAGCAGTTTAAATGGTGTTTGGGGGACGGAGGCCTACGAGCAGTACTTC	.	TRBV28	TRBJ2-7	many
CASSHRDRNTGELFF	TGTGCCAGCAGCCACCGGGACAGGAACACCGGGGAGCTGTTTTTT	TRBD1	TRBV7-2	TRBJ2-2	many
CASSLNPPGNEQFF	TGTGCCAGCAGTTTAAACCCCCCCGGGAATGAGCAGTTCTTC	.	TRBV28	TRBJ2-1	many
CASSYRGAYEQYF	TGTGCCAGCAGTTACAGGGGAGCCTACGAGCAGTACTTC	.	TRBV6-6	TRBJ2-7	many
CASSTRQGRTDTQYF	TGTGCCAGCAGCACCCGACAGGGACGAACAGATACGCAGTATTTT	TRBD1	TRBV12-3/TRBV12-4	TRBJ2-3	few
CASSIAAETEQFF	TGTGCCAGTAGTATAGCCGCGGAAACTGAGCAGTTCTTC	.	TRBV19	TRBJ2-1	few
CASSPQDRASNQPQHF	TGTGCCAGCAGTCCCCAGGACAGGGCTAGCAATCAGCCCCAGCATTTT	TRBD1	TRBV12-3/TRBV12-4	TRBJ1-5	many